This entry lists 21 T cell receptor beta chains sequenced from one sample in a study of T cell repertoires in cytomegalovirus infection. From the reads, TCRdb called clonotypes with MiXCR, one entry per CDR3 protein. In the table there are roughly 500,000 distinct CDR3 sequences, about 10% of which are singletons. Sequencing used PBMCs. The receptors here all came from a human donor in good health (CMV status not recorded). Some clones in this sample may be carry-over from other donors' samples.

This clonotype came up a few times. The J gene is TRBJ1-3, the V gene TRBV5-1, with 7 bases identical to TRBD1. There are 16 residues in the CDR3. Unmatched junction bases numbered 7, after V lost 4 bases and J lost 0 bases. CDR1 and CDR2 from the germline V gene are SGHRS and YFSETQ. The CDR3 protein is CASSPPGQSSGNTIYF. CDR3 DNA: TGCGCCAGCAGCCCCCCGGGACAGAGCTCTGGAAACACCATATATTTT.

This sequence joins TRBV11-2 and TRBJ1-2; D unresolved. Germline V lookup: CDR1 SGHAT, CDR2 FQNNGV. The CDR3 sequence is 15 residues long. V lost 3 bases and J lost 4, with 15 bases in between. The CDR3 is CASSFNVRDIYGYTF. The CDR3 DNA follows: TGTGCCAGCAGCTTTAATGTCCGGGATATCTATGGCTACACCTTC.

The sample holds many counts of this clonotype. This chain joins TRBV12-3 or TRBV12-4 and TRBJ2-5; 9 bases are shared with TRBD1. V was pared by 6 bases and J by 3 bases, with 5 bases of the junction left unmatched. The CDR3 extends over 14 amino acids. CDR3 nucleotide sequence: TGTGCCAGCAGCCCAGGGACAGGGAAAGAGACCCAGTACTTC. Translation: CASSPGTGKETQYF.

This clonotype was counted many times. This chain links TRBV3-1 with TRBJ2-1, with D perhaps matching TRBD2 (6 bases). Germline CDR1 LGHDT, CDR2 YNNKEL (reference sequence). The CDR3 loop spans 15 amino acids. V was trimmed by 4 bases and J by 9 bases, leaving 19 bases between them. The CDR3 loop is CASSPLGLKEGEQFF. The DNA for the CDR3 is TGTGCCAGCAGCCCTCTGGGACTTAAGGAAGGTGAGCAGTTCTTC.

This clonotype was recorded many times. This chain links TRBV10-3 with TRBJ2-1, with 12 bases matching TRBD2. The CDR3 length is 15 residues. The V and J ends lost 5 bases and 4 bases, in that order; junction bases with no gene match: 3. Germline lookup yields CDR1 ENHRY and CDR2 SYGVKD. This chain's CDR3 is CAISSGTSGYNEQFF. Written as DNA, the CDR3 is TGTGCCATCAGTTCCGGGACTAGCGGGTACAATGAGCAGTTCTTC.

This clonotype was seen repeatedly, ten times or more. The chain combines TRBV5-4 with TRBJ2-2, with TRBD2 matching 10 bases. CDR3 length equals 15 residues. V was pared by 5 bases and J by 7 bases, with 8 bases of the junction left unmatched. The V gene's germline CDR1 is SGHNT and CDR2 YYREEE (reference sequence). This chain's CDR3 is CASRTSGVVLGELFF. The CDR3 region has the DNA TGTGCCAGCAGAACTAGCGGGGTGGTACTCGGGGAGCTGTTTTTT.

With regard to this clonotype: A junction boundary mismatches the germline segment, possibly from a read error. The rearrangement links TRBV15 to TRBJ1-5; D remains unclear. The CDR3 sequence is 16 residues long. Germline V gene sequence: CDR1 LNHNV, CDR2 YYDKDF (reference sequence). CDR3 protein: CATRRDRPPVNQPQHF. The CDR3 DNA sequence: TGTGCCACCCGCAGAGATCGACCTCCAGTCAATCAGCCCCAGCATTTT. Combining the CDR3 with reference TRBV15 and TRBJ1-5 gives the whole variable domain DAMVIQNPRYQVTQFGKPVTLSCSQTLNHNVMYWYQQKSSQAPKLLFHYYDKDFNNEADTPDNFQSRRPNTSFCFLDIRSPGLGDTAMYLCATRRDRPPVNQPQHFGDGTRLSIL.

This clonotype was picked up many times. The rearrangement links TRBV6-2 or TRBV6-3 to TRBJ2-1; no definite D call. Trimming pared 9 bases from V and 2 bases from J, leaving 8 bases between. This CDR3 is 12 amino acids long. Germline CDR1 is MNHEY and CDR2 is SVGEGT. The CDR3 loop reads CASHSPYNEQFF. The DNA of the CDR3 is TGTGCCAGTCATAGCCCCTACAATGAGCAGTTCTTC.

This clonotype was observed at least ten times. The chain uses TRBV28 and TRBJ2-7, with TRBD2 identical over 10 bases. Germline CDR1 is MDHEN and CDR2 is SYDVKM. The CDR3 sequence is 15 residues long. J lost 2 bases, V lost 5 bases, and 6 bases had no gene match. The CDR3 DNA is TGTGCCAGCAGTCTGCAACTAGCGGGACCCTACGAGCAGTACTTC. Its translation is CASSLQLAGPYEQYF.

The chain recombines TRBV7-3 with TRBJ2-2, with TRBD2 matching 14 bases. V was clipped by 4 bases and J by 5 bases; unmatched bases: 6. The CDR3 extends over 17 amino acids. CDR1 is SGHTA, CDR2 FQGTGA, per germline. This CDR3 is CASSCGLAGGGTGELFF. CDR3 DNA: TGTGCCAGCAGCTGCGGACTAGCGGGAGGCGGGACCGGGGAGCTGTTTTTT.

This clonotype was detected ten times or more. The chain employs TRBV3-1 and TRBJ2-5, with a tentative D call TRBD2 (6 bases). CDR3 size: 17 residues. Germline V gene data show CDR1 as LGHDT and CDR2 as YNNKEL (reference sequence). V lost 0 bases and J 0 bases, leaving 14 bases between the germline ends. CDR3 sequence reads: CASSQDRGDWYQETQYF. The CDR3 DNA reads as TGTGCCAGCAGCCAAGATCGTGGGGACTGGTACCAAGAGACCCAGTACTTC.

V usage is TRBV19 and J usage is TRBJ1-6; a possible D gene is TRBD1 (5 bases). Germline assignment: CDR1 LNHDA and CDR2 SQIVND (reference sequence). Trimming took off 3 bases at V and 16 bases at J, with 31 bases between the two ends. The CDR3 totals 18 residues. The CDR3 sequence is CASSINGDQGPIGPRLHF. In nucleotides, the CDR3 is TGTGCCAGTAGTATTAATGGGGATCAGGGCCCCATTGGACCAAGACTCCACTTT.

This clonotype was recorded many times. J is TRBJ1-2 and V is TRBV7-9; D is undetermined. The CDR3 runs 14 residues. Germline V gives CDR1 SEHNR, CDR2 FQNEAQ (reference sequence). V lost 5 bases to trimming and J lost 2 bases, with 12 bases between them. In nucleotides, the CDR3 is TGTGCCAGCAGCCCGTCCGTCGGAAACTATGGCTACACCTTC. As protein: CASSPSVGNYGYTF. The entire variable domain, with the rest obtained from reference TRBV7-9 and TRBJ1-2, is as follows: DTGVSQNPRHKITKRGQNVTFRCDPISEHNRLYWYRQTLGQGPEFLTYFQNEAQLEKSRLLSDRFSAERPKGSFSTLEIQRTEQGDSAMYLCASSPSVGNYGYTFGSGTRLTVV.

This clonotype was seen a few times. The rearrangement links TRBV20-1 to TRBJ2-2, with D possibly being TRBD2 (5 bases). The CDR3 has 14 amino acids. Deletions cut 5 bases from V and 1 base from J, with 11 bases between. The germline V gene encodes CDR1 DFQATT and CDR2 SNEGSKA (reference sequence). CDR3 bases: TGCAGTGCTGGCTTTGAGGGGAACACCGGGGAGCTGTTTTTT. Its translation: CSAGFEGNTGELFF.

The table lists this clonotype with a few counts. The junction differs from germline at one of its ends, possibly a read error. V and J are TRBV2 and TRBJ2-1, with TRBD1 identical over 7 bases. Germline-derived CDR1 and CDR2 are SNHLY and FYNNEI. This CDR3 is built from 11 residues. The CDR3 DNA reads as TGTGCCAGCACCCTGACAGGGCCCCGGATCTTC. Translation gives CASTLTGPRIF.

This clonotype was detected ten times or more. J is TRBJ1-2 and V is TRBV19; weak D call: TRBD1 (5 bases). The CDR3 contains 15 residues. V was trimmed by 4 bases and J by 0 bases, leaving 12 bases between them. Germline CDR1 is LNHDA and CDR2 is SQIVND (reference sequence). CDR3 coding DNA: TGTGCCAGTAGTACAACCTCGACAGCTAACTATGGCTACACCTTC. The encoded protein is CASSTTSTANYGYTF.

Many counts were recorded for this clonotype. The V and J genes are TRBV7-2 and TRBJ2-7, with TRBD2 identical over 11 bases. The V gene's germline CDR1 is SGHTA and CDR2 FQGNSA. After removal of 1 base from V and 7 bases from J, the junction contained 3 bases not matched to a gene. This CDR3 spans 14 amino acids. As DNA, the CDR3 is TGTGCCAGCAGCTTAGATAGACTAGCGGGGGAGCAGTACTTC. This codes for CASSLDRLAGEQYF.

Ten or more counts support this clonotype. The rearrangement links TRBV28 to TRBJ2-4; 7 bases line up with TRBD2. The junction had 11 bases not matched to a gene; V was cut back by 4 bases and J by 2 bases. Germline V gene sequence: CDR1 MDHEN, CDR2 SYDVKM. The CDR3 has 17 residues. The chain's CDR3 is CASSSQPQLATKNIQYF. CDR3 nucleotides: TGTGCCAGCAGTTCCCAGCCTCAACTAGCGACCAAAAACATTCAGTACTTC.

This clonotype occurred a few times. The V call is TRBV6-5, the J call TRBJ2-7; D tentatively reads TRBD1 or TRBD2 (5 bases each). The CDR3 has 14 amino acids. Germline V lookup: CDR1 MNHEY, CDR2 SVGAGI. V was clipped by 2 bases and J by 6 bases, with 14 bases between them. This chain's CDR3 is CASSYAGAAREQYF. CDR3 nucleotide sequence: TGTGCCAGCAGTTACGCCGGGGCCGCTCGCGAGCAGTACTTC.

The sample holds many counts of this clonotype. The genes are TRBV6-6 and TRBJ1-5, with a weak D call TRBD1 (5 bases). V was cut by 6 bases and J by 1 base, with 13 bases left in between. The germline CDR1 and CDR2 sequences are MNHNY and SVGAGI (reference sequence). The CDR3 length is 15 residues. CDR3 region: CASRSGTGSNQPQHF. In DNA form, the CDR3 reads TGTGCCAGCAGGTCCGGGACTGGCAGCAATCAGCCCCAGCATTTT.

On this clonotype: Being one base from a much bigger clone, this may be a read error. The chain has TRBV5-4 and TRBJ1-2; 7 bases align to TRBD1. Germline CDR1 is SGHNT and CDR2 is YYREEE (reference sequence). The CDR3 consists of 14 residues. The CDR3 reads CASSNSGQNYGYAF. DNA for the CDR3: TGTGCCAGCAGCAACTCGGGACAGAACTATGGCTACGCCTTC.